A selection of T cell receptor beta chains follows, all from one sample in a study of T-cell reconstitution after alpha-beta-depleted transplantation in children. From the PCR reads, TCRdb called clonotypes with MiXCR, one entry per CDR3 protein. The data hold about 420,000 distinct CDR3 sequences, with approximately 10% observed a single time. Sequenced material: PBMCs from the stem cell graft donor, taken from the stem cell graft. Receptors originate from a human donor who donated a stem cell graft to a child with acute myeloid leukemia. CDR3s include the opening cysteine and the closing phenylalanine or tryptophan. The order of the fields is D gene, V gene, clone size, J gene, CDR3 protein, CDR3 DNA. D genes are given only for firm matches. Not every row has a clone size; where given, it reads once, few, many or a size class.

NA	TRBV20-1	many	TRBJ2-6	CSATGLSSSGANVLTF	TGCAGTGCTACGGGACTGAGCTCCTCTGGGGCCAACGTCCTGACTTTC
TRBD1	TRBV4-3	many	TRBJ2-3	CASSQDSDRGADTQYF	TGCGCCAGCAGCCAAGATTCTGACAGGGGAGCAGATACGCAGTATTTT
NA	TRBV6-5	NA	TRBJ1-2	CASSSSRGYTF	TGTGCCAGCAGCTCGAGCAGGGGCTACACCTTC
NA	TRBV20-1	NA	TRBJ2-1	CSAYPLAGSYNEQFF	TGCAGTGCCTACCCTCTGGCGGGGTCCTACAATGAGCAGTTCTTC
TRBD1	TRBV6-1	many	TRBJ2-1	CASSQGQNNEQFF	TGTGCCAGCAGCCAGGGACAGAACAATGAGCAGTTCTTC
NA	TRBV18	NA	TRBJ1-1	CASSPPWNRDTEAFF	TGTGCCAGCTCACCTCCATGGAATCGGGACACTGAAGCTTTCTTT
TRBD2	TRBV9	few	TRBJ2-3	CASSSRVAGETQYF	TGTGCCAGCAGCTCCCGAGTAGCGGGGGAAACGCAGTATTTT
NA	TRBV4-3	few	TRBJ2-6	CASSQEAGSSGANVLTF	TGCGCCAGCAGCCAAGAGGCGGGGTCCTCTGGGGCCAACGTCCTGACTTTC
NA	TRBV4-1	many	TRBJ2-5	CASSQSGQETQYF	TGCGCCAGCAGCCAATCGGGGCAAGAGACCCAGTACTTC
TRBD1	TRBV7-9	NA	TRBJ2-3	CASSLASGGRSTDTQYF	TGTGCCAGCAGCTTAGCGTCAGGGGGTAGAAGCACAGATACGCAGTATTTT
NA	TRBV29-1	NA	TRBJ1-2	CSVVARRGNYGYTF	TGCAGCGTTGTAGCTCGAAGGGGGAACTATGGCTACACCTTC
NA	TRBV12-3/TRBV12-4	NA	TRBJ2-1	CASRHRGGDDEQFF	TGTGCCAGCAGGCACAGGGGAGGGGACGATGAGCAGTTCTTC
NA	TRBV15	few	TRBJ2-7	CAVGGPSGEQYF	TGTGCCGTCGGGGGGCCCTCCGGCGAGCAGTACTTC
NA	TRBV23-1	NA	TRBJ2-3	CASSQSLLPPDTQYF	TGCGCCAGCAGTCAATCTTTACTACCGCCAGATACGCAGTATTTT
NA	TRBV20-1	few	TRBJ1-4	CSARTGGKDNEKLFF	TGCAGTGCTAGAACCGGGGGGAAAGACAATGAAAAACTGTTTTTT
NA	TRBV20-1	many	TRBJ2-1	CSASIQGLEQFF	TGCAGTGCTAGTATACAGGGCCTTGAGCAGTTCTTC
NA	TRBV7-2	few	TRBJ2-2	CASTLVGELFF	TGTGCCAGCACCCTGGTAGGGGAGCTGTTTTTT
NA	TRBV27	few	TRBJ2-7	CASRGGGGGLHSYEQYF	TGTGCCAGCAGAGGGGGAGGGGGCGGATTACACTCCTACGAGCAGTACTTC
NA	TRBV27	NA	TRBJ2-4	CASSSVAGFALAKNIQYF	TGTGCCAGCAGTTCTGTGGCAGGTTTCGCCCTAGCCAAAAACATTCAGTACTTC
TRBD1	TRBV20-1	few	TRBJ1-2	CSARARDRGSLGYTF	TGCAGTGCTAGAGCCCGGGACAGGGGTTCTTTGGGCTACACCTTC
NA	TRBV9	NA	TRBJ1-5	CASSPGGGDQPQHF	TGTGCCAGCAGCCCCGGGGGAGGAGATCAGCCCCAGCATTTT
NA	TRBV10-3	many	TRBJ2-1	CAIKPPSYNEQFF	TGTGCCATCAAACCCCCCTCCTACAATGAGCAGTTCTTC
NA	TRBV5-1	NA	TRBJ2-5	CASSYWAVQETQYF	TGCGCCAGCAGCTATTGGGCGGTTCAAGAGACCCAGTACTTC
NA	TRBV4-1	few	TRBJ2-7	CASSQVDSDYEQYF	TGCGCCAGCAGCCAAGTGGACAGTGACTACGAGCAGTACTTC
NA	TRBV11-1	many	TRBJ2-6	CASSAGPRGTSGANVLTF	TGTGCCAGCAGCGCCGGGCCCCGAGGAACCTCTGGGGCCAACGTCCTGACTTTC
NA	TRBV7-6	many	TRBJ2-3	CASSPAIASDTQYF	TGTGCCAGCAGCCCCGCGATAGCGTCAGATACGCAGTATTTT
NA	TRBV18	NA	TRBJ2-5	CASSPQGVGGETQYF	TGTGCCAGCTCACCGCAAGGCGTCGGGGGAGAGACCCAGTACTTC
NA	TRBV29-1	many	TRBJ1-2	CSAAGPEKGYTF	TGCAGCGCCGCGGGGCCAGAGAAGGGCTACACCTTC
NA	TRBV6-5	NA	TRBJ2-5	CASRTGTQTQYF	TGTGCCAGCCGAACGGGCACCCAGACCCAGTACTTC
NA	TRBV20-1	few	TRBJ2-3	CSARDSGRAQYF	TGCAGTGCTAGAGATTCGGGGCGGGCGCAGTATTTT
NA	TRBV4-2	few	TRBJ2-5	CASSQVWTQDLETQYF	TGTGCCAGCAGCCAAGTCTGGACCCAGGATCTCGAGACCCAGTACTTC
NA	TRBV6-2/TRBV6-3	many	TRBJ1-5	CASSIGPGRRGLNQPQHF	TGTGCCAGCAGTATTGGGCCCGGACGGCGAGGGTTAAATCAGCCCCAGCATTTT
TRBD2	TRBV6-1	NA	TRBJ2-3	CASTTNGGGTDTQYF	TGTGCCAGCACCACCAACGGGGGGGGCACAGATACGCAGTATTTT
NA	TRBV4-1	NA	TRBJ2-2	CASSQEGLVEELFF	TGCGCCAGCAGCCAAGAAGGGCTAGTAGAGGAGCTGTTTTTT
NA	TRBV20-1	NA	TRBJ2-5	CSAGAAQETQYF	TGCAGTGCCGGCGCAGCTCAAGAGACCCAGTACTTC
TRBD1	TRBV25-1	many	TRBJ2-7	CATGGQGPYEQYF	TGTGCCACAGGTGGACAGGGGCCCTACGAGCAGTACTTC
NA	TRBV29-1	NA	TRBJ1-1	CSGGRQHEAFF	TGCAGCGGCGGCAGACAGCATGAAGCTTTCTTT
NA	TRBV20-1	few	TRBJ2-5	CSATSQQETQYF	TGCAGTGCTACAAGCCAACAAGAGACCCAGTACTTC
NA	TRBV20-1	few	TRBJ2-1	CSASTHEQFF	TGCAGTGCTAGTACCCATGAGCAGTTCTTC
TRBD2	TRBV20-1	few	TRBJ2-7	CSARSTSGYEQYF	TGCAGTGCCAGGAGTACTAGCGGGTACGAGCAGTACTTC
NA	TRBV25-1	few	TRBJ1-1	CATAGTSNTEAFF	TGTGCCACCGCGGGGACTTCGAACACTGAAGCTTTCTTT
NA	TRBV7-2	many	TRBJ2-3	CASSFGRVTDTQYF	TGTGCCAGCAGCTTCGGAAGGGTCACAGATACGCAGTATTTT
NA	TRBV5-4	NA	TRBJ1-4	CASSSGPAGEEKLFF	TGTGCCAGCAGCTCCGGGCCGGCCGGGGAGGAAAAACTGTTTTTT
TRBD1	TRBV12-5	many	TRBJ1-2	CASGLQGFGYTF	TGTGCTAGTGGTTTACAGGGGTTTGGCTACACCTTC
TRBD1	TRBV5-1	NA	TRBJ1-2	CASSPGQAVAYTF	TGCGCCAGCAGTCCCGGACAGGCGGTCGCCTACACCTTC
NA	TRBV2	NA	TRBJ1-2	CASSDRAYGYTF	TGTGCCAGCAGTGACAGAGCCTATGGCTACACCTTC
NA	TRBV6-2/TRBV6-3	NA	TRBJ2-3	CASKPNGDTQYF	TGTGCCAGCAAACCTAATGGAGATACGCAGTATTTT
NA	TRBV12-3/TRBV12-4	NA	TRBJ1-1	CASSLVSLGQNTEAFF	TGTGCCAGCAGTTTGGTGTCACTAGGGCAGAACACTGAAGCTTTCTTT
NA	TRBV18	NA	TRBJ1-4	CASSPNEPSLGEKLFF	TGTGCCAGCTCACCTAACGAACCCTCATTGGGTGAAAAACTGTTTTTT
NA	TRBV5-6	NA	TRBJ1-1	CASSLKGGMNTEAFF	TGTGCCAGCAGCTTGAAAGGGGGGATGAACACTGAAGCTTTCTTT
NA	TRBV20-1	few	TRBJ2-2	CSARADAGRTGELFF	TGCAGTGCTAGAGCGGACGCCGGAAGGACCGGGGAGCTGTTTTTT
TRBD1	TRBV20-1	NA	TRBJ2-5	CSVLDRAETQYF	TGCAGTGTCCTCGACAGGGCAGAGACCCAGTACTTC
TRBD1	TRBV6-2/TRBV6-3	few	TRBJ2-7	CASRAGTGNPSAEQYF	TGTGCCAGCAGAGCCGGGACAGGGAACCCTTCGGCCGAGCAGTACTTC
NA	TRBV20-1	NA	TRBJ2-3	CSARGGLRADTQYF	TGCAGTGCTAGAGGCGGACTGCGAGCAGATACGCAGTATTTT
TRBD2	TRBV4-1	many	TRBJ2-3	CASSLGLVTDTQYF	TGCGCCAGCAGCCTGGGACTAGTCACAGATACGCAGTATTTT